One sample yielded the 9 T cell receptor beta chains listed below, sequenced in a study of vaccination and CD4 T cells after COVID-19. Cultured CD4+ T-cell DNA underwent Oncomine TCR Beta short-read sequencing. TCRdb fed the PCR reads into MiXCR, producing one record per CDR3 protein. Of 15,000 to 25,000 distinct CDR3 sequences listed, approximately 37% are singletons. Stated treatment: approximately 10-day PBMC culture with coronavirus spike peptide pools or control peptides (ViraFEST assay). Antigens of these TCRs are unknown. Sequencing was performed on cultured CD4+ T cells from blood. The receptors were gathered from a human donor with COVID-19.

The J gene is TRBJ1-4, the V gene TRBV6-1, with D possibly being TRBD1 (5 bases). The CDR3 loop spans 12 amino acids. Trimming removed 5 bases from V and 13 bases from J, with 14 bases in between. Per the germline V gene, CDR1 is MNHNS and CDR2 is SASEGT. DNA for the CDR3: TGTGCCAGCAGTCGGACGGGGGGAGGACTGTTTTTT. It translates to CASSRTGGGLFF.

The chain is built from TRBV30 and TRBJ1-6; D remains ambiguous. CDR1 and CDR2 from the germline V gene are GTSNPN and SVGIG (reference sequence). The CDR3 spans 13 residues. V was clipped by 1 base and J by 2 bases, with 3 bases between them. The CDR3 DNA sequence: TGTGCCTGGAGTGATGCCTATAATTCACCCCTCCACTTT. Its translation: CAWSDAYNSPLHF.

This chain joins TRBV6-1 and TRBJ2-7; no clear D. Trimming stripped 5 bases from V and 2 bases from J, with 16 bases between. Germline V lookup: CDR1 MNHNS, CDR2 SASEGT. The CDR3 is 15 amino acids. In DNA form, the CDR3 reads TGTGCCAGCAGTACCCCTTTTAGGCAGCCCTACGAGCAGTACTTC. It is translated as CASSTPFRQPYEQYF.

A few counts support this clonotype. Compared with germline, one end of the junction differs, possibly owing to a read error. The V gene is TRBV20-1, the J gene TRBJ2-3; 7 bases fit TRBD2. The CDR3 is 15 amino acids. The germline V gene has CDR1 DFQATT and CDR2 SNEGSKA (reference sequence). The CDR3 coding sequence is TGTAGTGCTAGAGATAGCGGGTCTAGCACAGATACGCAGTATTTT. Translation: CSARDSGSSTDTQYF.

The chain recombines TRBV6-1 with TRBJ1-1; D may be TRBD1 (6 bases). Trimming cost V 5 bases and J 4 bases, with 11 bases left between them. This CDR3 region has 13 residues. The germline CDR1 and CDR2 sequences are MNHNS and SASEGT. CDR3 sequence: CASSNRGITEAFF. The CDR3 DNA follows: TGTGCCAGCAGTAATAGGGGGATCACTGAAGCTTTCTTT.

This chain links TRBV4-1 with TRBJ1-6; possibly TRBD1 for D (5 bases). V was clipped by 0 bases and J by 6 bases, with 15 bases between them. The CDR3 covers 17 residues. Germline CDR1 and CDR2: MGHRA and YSYEKL. CDR3 bases: TGCGCCAGCAGCCAAGATTCTTCGCCAGGGTCTAATTCACCCCTCCACTTT. This encodes CASSQDSSPGSNSPLHF.

The V and J genes are TRBV6-1 and TRBJ1-5; D unclear. CDR1 and CDR2 from the germline V gene are MNHNS and SASEGT. Trimming stripped 6 bases from V and 4 bases from J, with 7 bases between. This CDR3 comprises 12 residues. The CDR3 here is CASSSYNQPQHF. In DNA form, the CDR3 reads TGTGCCAGCAGCTCATATAATCAGCCCCAGCATTTT.

V and J are TRBV24-1 and TRBJ2-1, with D unresolved. Germline assignment: CDR1 KGHDR and CDR2 SFDVKD. The CDR3 runs to 15 residues. Trimming removed 3 bases from V and 2 bases from J, with 10 bases in between. The CDR3 protein is CATSDPLRAYNEQFF. In nucleotides, the CDR3 is TGTGCCACCAGTGATCCACTCCGGGCCTACAATGAGCAGTTCTTC.

The V gene is TRBV6-1, the J gene TRBJ2-5; D may be TRBD1 (6 bases). Trimming removed 5 bases from V and 5 bases from J, with 15 bases in between. Germline CDR1 and CDR2: MNHNS and SASEGT. The CDR3 length is 14 residues. DNA for the CDR3: TGTGCCAGCAGTCACAGGGAAGGACGGGAGACCCAGTACTTC. Residues: CASSHREGRETQYF.